What follows is one T cell receptor (beta chain) and its context. The antigen is unknown. The CDR3 totals 15 residues. Germline V lookup: CDR1 SGHNT, CDR2 YENEEA. V lost 5 bases and J lost 6; bases outside the gene matches: 7. This sample was taken from a study of cytomegalovirus exposure and HLA in healthy donors. Study-level points and caveats: Generally TCR sequences proved uncommon, though certain public TCRs appeared in numerous donors. Later work found that TCR association rates differed between HLA loci; DRB1 had the most and HLA-C the fewest.

The PCR made use of 60 Vbeta and 13 Jbeta primers. TCRdb's table, derived via immunoSEQ multiplex PCR, lists solely in-frame clones and lacks some. The sample includes 150,000 to 200,000 clones, 80% of them seen just once. The receptor's source is a woman between 35 and 50 years old in good health and CMV-seronegative. The chain carries TRBV11-3 and TRBJ1-4; 9 bases are shared with TRBD1. The sample consisted of PBMCs. The CDR3 sequence: CASSPGDREDEKLFF. CDR3 DNA: TGTGCCAGCAGCCCCGGGGACAGGGAGGATGAAAAACTGTTTTTT.